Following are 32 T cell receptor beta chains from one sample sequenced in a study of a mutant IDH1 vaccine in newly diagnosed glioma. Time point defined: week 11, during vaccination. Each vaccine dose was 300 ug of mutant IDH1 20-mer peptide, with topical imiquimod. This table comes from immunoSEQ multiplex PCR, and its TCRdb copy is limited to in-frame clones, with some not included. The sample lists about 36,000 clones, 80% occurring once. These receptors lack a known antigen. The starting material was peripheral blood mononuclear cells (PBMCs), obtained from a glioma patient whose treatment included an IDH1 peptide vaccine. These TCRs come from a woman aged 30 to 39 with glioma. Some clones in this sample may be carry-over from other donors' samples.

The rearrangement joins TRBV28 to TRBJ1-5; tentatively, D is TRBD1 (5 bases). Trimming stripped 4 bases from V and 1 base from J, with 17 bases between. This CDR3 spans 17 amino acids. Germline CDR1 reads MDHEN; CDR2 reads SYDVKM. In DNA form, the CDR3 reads TGTGCCAGCAGTTCCCCCCCCAGGGTGAGGAGCAATCAGCCCCAGCATTTT. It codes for CASSSPPRVRSNQPQHF.

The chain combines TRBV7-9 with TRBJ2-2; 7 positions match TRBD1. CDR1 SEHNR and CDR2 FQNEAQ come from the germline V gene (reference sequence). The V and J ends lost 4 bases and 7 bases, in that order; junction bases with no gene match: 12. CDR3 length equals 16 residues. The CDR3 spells CASSSNRGLSVGELFF. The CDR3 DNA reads TGTGCCAGCAGCTCGAACAGGGGTTTATCGGTCGGGGAGCTGTTTTTT. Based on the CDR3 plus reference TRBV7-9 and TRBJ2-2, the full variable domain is DTGVSQNPRHKITKRGQNVTFRCDPISEHNRLYWYRQTLGQGPEFLTYFQNEAQLEKSRLLSDRFSAERPKGSFSTLEIQRTEQGDSAMYLCASSSNRGLSVGELFFGEGSRLTVL.

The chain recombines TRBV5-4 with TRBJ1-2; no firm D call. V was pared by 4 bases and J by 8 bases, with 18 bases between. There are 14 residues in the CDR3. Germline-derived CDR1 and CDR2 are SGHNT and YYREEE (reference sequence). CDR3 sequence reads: CASSPWTDTRGYTF. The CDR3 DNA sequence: TGTGCCAGCAGCCCATGGACGGATACGCGAGGCTACACCTTC.

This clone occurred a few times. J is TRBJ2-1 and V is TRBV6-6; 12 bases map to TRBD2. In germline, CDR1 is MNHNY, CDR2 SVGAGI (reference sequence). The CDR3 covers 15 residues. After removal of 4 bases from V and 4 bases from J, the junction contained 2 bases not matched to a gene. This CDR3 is CASSSGTSGYNEQFF. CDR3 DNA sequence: TGTGCCAGCAGTTCCGGGACTAGCGGGTACAATGAGCAGTTCTTC.

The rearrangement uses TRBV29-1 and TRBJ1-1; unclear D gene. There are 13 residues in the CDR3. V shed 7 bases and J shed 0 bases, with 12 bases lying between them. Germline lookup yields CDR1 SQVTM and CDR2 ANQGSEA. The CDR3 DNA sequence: TGCAGCGCCCACCTCTTAATGAACACTGAAGCTTTCTTT. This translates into CSAHLLMNTEAFF. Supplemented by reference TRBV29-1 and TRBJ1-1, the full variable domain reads SAVISQKPSRDICQRGTSLTIQCQVDSQVTMMFWYRQQPGQSLTLIATANQGSEATYESGFVIDKFPISRPNLTFSTLTVSNMSPEDSSIYLCSAHLLMNTEAFFGQGTRLTVV.

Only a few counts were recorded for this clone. The DNA of the CDR3 is TGTGCCAGCAGTGGACAGAGGAACACTGAAGCTTTCTTT. Its translation: CASSGQRNTEAFF. The V call is TRBV2, the J call TRBJ1-1, with a possible D match to TRBD1 (5 bases). The CDR3 is 13 amino acids. CDR1 and CDR2 from the germline V gene are SNHLY and FYNNEI. Trimming removed 4 bases from V and 1 base from J, with 7 bases in between. The complete variable domain, with remaining parts taken from reference TRBV2 and TRBJ1-1, reads EPEVTQTPSHQVTQMGQEVILRCVPISNHLYFYWYRQILGQKVEFLVSFYNNEISEKSEIFDDQFSVERPDGSNFTLKIRSTKLEDSAMYFCASSGQRNTEAFFGQGTRLTVV.

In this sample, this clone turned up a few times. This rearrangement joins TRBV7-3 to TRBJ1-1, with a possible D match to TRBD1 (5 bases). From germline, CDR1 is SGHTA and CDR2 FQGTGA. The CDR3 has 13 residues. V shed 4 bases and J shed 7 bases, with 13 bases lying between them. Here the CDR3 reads CASSSRGLREAFF. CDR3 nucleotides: TGTGCCAGCAGCTCAAGGGGCCTCCGTGAAGCTTTCTTT.

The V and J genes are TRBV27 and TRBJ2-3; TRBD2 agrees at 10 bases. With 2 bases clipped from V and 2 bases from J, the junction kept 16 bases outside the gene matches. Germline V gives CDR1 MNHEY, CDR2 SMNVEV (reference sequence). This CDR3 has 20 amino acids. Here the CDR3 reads CASSLRNWLAGVLPTDTQYF. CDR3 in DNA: TGTGCCAGCAGTTTAAGGAATTGGCTAGCGGGAGTCCTCCCCACAGATACGCAGTATTTT.

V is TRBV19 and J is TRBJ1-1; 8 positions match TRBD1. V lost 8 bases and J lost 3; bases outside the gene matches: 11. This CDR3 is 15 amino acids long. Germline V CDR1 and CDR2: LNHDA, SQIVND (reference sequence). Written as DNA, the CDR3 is TGTGCCAGTTATCTACAGGGGGTTAGGGACACTGAAGCTTTCTTT. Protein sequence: CASYLQGVRDTEAFF. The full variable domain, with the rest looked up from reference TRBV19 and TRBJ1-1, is DGGITQSPKYLFRKEGQNVTLSCEQNLNHDAMYWYRQDPGQGLRLIYYSQIVNDFQKGDIAEGYSVSREKKESFPLTVTSAQKNPTAFYLCASYLQGVRDTEAFFGQGTRLTVV.

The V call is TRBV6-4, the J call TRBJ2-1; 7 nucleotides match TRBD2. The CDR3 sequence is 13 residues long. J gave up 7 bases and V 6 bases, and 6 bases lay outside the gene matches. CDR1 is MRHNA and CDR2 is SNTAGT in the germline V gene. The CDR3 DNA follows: TGTGCCAGCAGCTTGACTAGCCTGAATGAGCAGTTCTTC. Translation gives CASSLTSLNEQFF.

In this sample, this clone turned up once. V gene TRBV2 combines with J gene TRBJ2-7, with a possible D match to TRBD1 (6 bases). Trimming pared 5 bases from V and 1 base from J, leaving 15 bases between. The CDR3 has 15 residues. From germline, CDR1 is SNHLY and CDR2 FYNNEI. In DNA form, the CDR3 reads TGTGCCAGCAGTCCTACAGGGATAGGATCCTACGAGCAGTACTTC. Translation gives CASSPTGIGSYEQYF.

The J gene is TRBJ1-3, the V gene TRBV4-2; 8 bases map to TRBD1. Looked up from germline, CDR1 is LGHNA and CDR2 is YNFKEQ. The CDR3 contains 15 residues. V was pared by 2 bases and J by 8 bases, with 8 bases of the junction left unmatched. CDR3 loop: CASSQTWTGKDTIYF. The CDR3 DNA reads TGTGCCAGCAGCCAAACCTGGACAGGGAAAGACACCATATATTTT.

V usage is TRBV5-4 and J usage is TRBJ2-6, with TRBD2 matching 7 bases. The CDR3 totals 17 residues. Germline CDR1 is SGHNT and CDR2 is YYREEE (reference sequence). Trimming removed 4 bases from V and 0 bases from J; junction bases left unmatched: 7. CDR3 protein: CASSRLGLGSGANVLTF. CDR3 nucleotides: TGTGCCAGCAGCCGATTAGGACTAGGCTCTGGGGCCAACGTCCTGACTTTC. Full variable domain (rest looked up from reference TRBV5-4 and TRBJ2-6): ETGVTQSPTHLIKTRGQQVTLRCSSQSGHNTVSWYQQALGQGPQFIFQYYREEENGRGNFPPRFSGLQFPNYSSELNVNALELDDSALYLCASSRLGLGSGANVLTFGAGSRLTVL.

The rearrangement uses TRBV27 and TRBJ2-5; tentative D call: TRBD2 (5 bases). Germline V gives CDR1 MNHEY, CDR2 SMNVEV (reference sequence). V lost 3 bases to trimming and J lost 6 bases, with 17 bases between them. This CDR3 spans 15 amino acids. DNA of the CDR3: TGTGCCAGCAGTTTCCGCGGACTCGCGGAACAGACCCAGTACTTC. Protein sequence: CASSFRGLAEQTQYF.

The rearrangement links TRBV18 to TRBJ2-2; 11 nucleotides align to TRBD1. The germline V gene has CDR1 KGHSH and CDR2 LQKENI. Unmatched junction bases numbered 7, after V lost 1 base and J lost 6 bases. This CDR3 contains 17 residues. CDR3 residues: CASSPRILGQGAGELFF. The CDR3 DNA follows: TGTGCCAGCTCACCACGGATTTTGGGACAGGGGGCCGGGGAGCTGTTTTTT. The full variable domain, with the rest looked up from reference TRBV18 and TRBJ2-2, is NAGVMQNPRHLVRRRGQEARLRCSPMKGHSHVYWYRQLPEEGLKFMVYLQKENIIDESGMPKERFSAEFPKEGPSILRIQQVVRGDSAAYFCASSPRILGQGAGELFFGEGSRLTVL.

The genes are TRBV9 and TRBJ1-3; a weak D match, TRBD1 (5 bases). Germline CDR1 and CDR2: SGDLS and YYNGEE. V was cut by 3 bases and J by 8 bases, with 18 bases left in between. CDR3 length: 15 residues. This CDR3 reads CASSGGNIGTDTIYF. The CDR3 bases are TGTGCCAGCAGCGGGGGGAATATAGGTACAGACACCATATATTTT.

The CDR3 loop is CASSPSFMGGWSEKLFF. The CDR3 DNA reads TGTGCCAGCAGCCCCAGTTTCATGGGGGGCTGGAGTGAAAAACTGTTTTTT. V usage is TRBV7-6 and J usage is TRBJ1-4; tentative D call: TRBD1 (6 bases). Germline V gene sequence: CDR1 SGHVS, CDR2 FNYEAQ. The CDR3 is made up of 17 amino acids. Trimming left V 5 bases short and J 7 bases short, with 23 bases between.

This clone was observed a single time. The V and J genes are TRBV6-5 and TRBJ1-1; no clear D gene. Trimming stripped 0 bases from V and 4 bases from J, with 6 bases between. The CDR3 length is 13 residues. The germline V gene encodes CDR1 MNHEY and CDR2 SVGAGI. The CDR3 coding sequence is TGTGCCAGCAGTTACTCGACTAGCACTGAAGCTTTCTTT. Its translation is CASSYSTSTEAFF.

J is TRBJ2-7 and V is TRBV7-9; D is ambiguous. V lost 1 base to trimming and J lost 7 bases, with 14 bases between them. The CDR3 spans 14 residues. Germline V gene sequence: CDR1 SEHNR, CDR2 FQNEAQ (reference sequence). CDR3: CASSLGAQDPEQYF. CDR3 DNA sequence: TGTGCCAGCAGCTTAGGGGCGCAGGACCCGGAGCAGTACTTC.

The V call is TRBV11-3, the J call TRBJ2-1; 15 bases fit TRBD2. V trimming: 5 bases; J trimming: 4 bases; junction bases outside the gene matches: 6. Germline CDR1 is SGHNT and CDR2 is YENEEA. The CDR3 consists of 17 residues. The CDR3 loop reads CASSQRTSGRGYNEQFF. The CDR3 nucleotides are TGTGCCAGCAGCCAACGGACTAGCGGGAGGGGGTACAATGAGCAGTTCTTC.

CDR3 in amino acids: CASSLPRADEQYF. The CDR3 bases are TGTGCCAGCAGCTTGCCCCGCGCCGACGAGCAGTACTTC. The rearrangement uses TRBV5-6 and TRBJ2-7; no reliable D call. Trimming took 1 base from V and 5 from J, leaving 10 bases between them. The CDR3 sequence is 13 residues long. The V gene's germline CDR1 is SGHDT and CDR2 YYEEEE.

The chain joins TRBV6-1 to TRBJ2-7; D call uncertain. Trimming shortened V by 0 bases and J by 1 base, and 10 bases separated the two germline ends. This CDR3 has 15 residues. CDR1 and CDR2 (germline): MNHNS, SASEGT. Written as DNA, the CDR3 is TGTGCCAGCAGTGAAGCAGCTACGCCATCCTACGAGCAGTACTTC. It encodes CASSEAATPSYEQYF.

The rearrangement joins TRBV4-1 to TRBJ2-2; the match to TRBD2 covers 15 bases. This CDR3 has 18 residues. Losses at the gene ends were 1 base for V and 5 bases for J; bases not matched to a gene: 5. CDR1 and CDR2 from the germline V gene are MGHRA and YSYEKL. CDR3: CASSQAGLAGGGTGELFF. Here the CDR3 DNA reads TGCGCCAGCAGCCAAGCCGGACTAGCGGGAGGGGGAACCGGGGAGCTGTTTTTT.

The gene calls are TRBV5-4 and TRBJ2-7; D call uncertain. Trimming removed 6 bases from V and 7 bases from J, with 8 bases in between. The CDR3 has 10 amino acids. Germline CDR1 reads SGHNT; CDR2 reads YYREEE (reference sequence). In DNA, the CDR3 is TGTGCCAGCACCCATCGGGAGCAGTACTTC. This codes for CASTHREQYF.

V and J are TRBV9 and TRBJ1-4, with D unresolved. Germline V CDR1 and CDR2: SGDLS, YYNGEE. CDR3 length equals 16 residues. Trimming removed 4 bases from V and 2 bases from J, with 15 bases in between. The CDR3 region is CASSPAGLGTNEKLFF. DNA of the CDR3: TGTGCCAGCAGCCCGGCCGGCTTGGGCACTAATGAAAAACTGTTTTTT.

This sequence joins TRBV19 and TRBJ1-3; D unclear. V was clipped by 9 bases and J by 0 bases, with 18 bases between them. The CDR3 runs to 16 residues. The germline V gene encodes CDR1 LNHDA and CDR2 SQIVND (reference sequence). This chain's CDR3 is CASRDVGGSSGNTIYF. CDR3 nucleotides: TGTGCCAGCCGTGACGTGGGCGGGAGCTCTGGAAACACCATATATTTT. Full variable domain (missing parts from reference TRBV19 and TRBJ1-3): DGGITQSPKYLFRKEGQNVTLSCEQNLNHDAMYWYRQDPGQGLRLIYYSQIVNDFQKGDIAEGYSVSREKKESFPLTVTSAQKNPTAFYLCASRDVGGSSGNTIYFGEGSWLTVV.

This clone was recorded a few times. The CDR3 is CACQVLGDTEAFF. CDR3 coding DNA: TGTGCCTGTCAGGTCCTTGGGGACACTGAAGCTTTCTTT. The chain combines TRBV6-1 with TRBJ1-1; no clear D gene. Trimming took 11 bases from V and 3 from J, leaving 16 bases between them. The length of the CDR3 is 13 residues. The germline V gene encodes CDR1 MNHNS and CDR2 SASEGT.

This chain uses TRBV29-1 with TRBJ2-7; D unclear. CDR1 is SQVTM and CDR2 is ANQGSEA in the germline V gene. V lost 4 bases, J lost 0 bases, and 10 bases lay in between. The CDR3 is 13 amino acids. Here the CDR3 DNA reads TGCAGCGTTGTTCCGGACGGCTCCTACGAGCAGTACTTC. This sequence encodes CSVVPDGSYEQYF.

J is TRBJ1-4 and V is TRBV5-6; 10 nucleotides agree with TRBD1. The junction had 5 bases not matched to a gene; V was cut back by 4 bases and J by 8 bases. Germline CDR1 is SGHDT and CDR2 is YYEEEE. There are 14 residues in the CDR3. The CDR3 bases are TGTGCCAGCAGCAGGGGGACAGGGGACGAAAAACTGTTTTTT. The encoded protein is CASSRGTGDEKLFF.

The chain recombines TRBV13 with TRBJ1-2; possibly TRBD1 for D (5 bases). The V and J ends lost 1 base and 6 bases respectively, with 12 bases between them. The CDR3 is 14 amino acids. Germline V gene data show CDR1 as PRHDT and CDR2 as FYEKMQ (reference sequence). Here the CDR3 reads CASSLEAGRNGYTF. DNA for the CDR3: TGTGCCAGCAGCTTAGAGGCAGGGAGAAATGGCTACACCTTC.

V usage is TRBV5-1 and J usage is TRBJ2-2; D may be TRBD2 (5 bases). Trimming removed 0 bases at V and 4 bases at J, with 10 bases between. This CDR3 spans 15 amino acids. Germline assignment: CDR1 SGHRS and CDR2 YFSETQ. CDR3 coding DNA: TGCGCCAGCAGCTTGGTAGGCGGAGGCACCGGGGAGCTGTTTTTT. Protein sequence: CASSLVGGGTGELFF.

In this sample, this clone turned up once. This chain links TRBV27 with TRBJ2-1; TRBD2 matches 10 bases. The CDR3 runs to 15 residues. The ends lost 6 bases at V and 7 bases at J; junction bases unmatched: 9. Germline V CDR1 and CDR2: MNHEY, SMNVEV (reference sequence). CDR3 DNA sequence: TGTGCCAGCAGCCTAGTGGCTAGCGGGAGAAATGAGCAGTTCTTC. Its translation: CASSLVASGRNEQFF.